The source of this TCR beta chain is a study of spatial heterogeneity in lung cancer. This clonotype was recorded at least ten times. Antigen: not known. TCRdb called the 5' RACE reads again in MiXCR, with one record for every CDR3 protein. The table has 12,000 or so distinct CDR3 sequences, about 4.6% seen once. Described time point: sample taken at primary tumor resection. Samples came from roughly 72 TRACERx patients with untreated early-stage lung cancer. CDR1 is SQVTM, CDR2 ANQGSEA, per germline. V dropped 2 bases and J dropped 1 base, with 10 bases sitting between them. This CDR3 has 14 amino acids. General observations from the study: Ubiquitous and regional expanded TCR counts mirrored ubiquitous and regional nonsynonymous mutation counts, respectively. The study found that expanded intratumoral alpha and beta TCR counts tracked tumor mutation counts.

The receptor's source is a male donor with early-stage non-small cell lung cancer. This chain connects TRBV29-1 to TRBJ2-3; D unclear. The specimen was lung tumor tissue, collected at surgery. CDR3 loop: CSVESWAGTDTQYF. In nucleotides, the CDR3 is TGCAGCGTTGAATCGTGGGCTGGCACAGATACGCAGTATTTT.